These 28 T cell receptor beta chains were all obtained from the same sample, sequenced in a study of blood T cell repertoires in COVID-19. Libraries were prepared by immunoSEQ multiplex PCR; TCRdb keeps only in-frame clonotypes and omits some of them. The sample carries fewer than 85,000 clones, around 83% recorded once. Material for sequencing was peripheral blood. Receptor source: a man aged 25 to 40 with COVID-19, enrolled during active disease.

This sequence joins TRBV10-3 and TRBJ2-2, with 11 bases identical to TRBD1. Germline CDR1 is ENHRY and CDR2 is SYGVKD. V shed 6 bases and J 1 base; nucleotides not matched to a gene: 1. This CDR3 region has 15 residues. CDR3 bases: TGTGCCATCAGAGGGACAGGGGGGAACACCGGGGAGCTGTTTTTT. Protein product: CAIRGTGGNTGELFF.

The CDR3 DNA sequence: TGTGCCAGCAGTTCCGGGTACTATGGCTACACCTTC. It codes for CASSSGYYGYTF. The rearrangement joins TRBV28 to TRBJ1-2; D gene unclear. Trimming shortened V by 4 bases and J by 3 bases, and 6 bases separated the two germline ends. This CDR3 spans 12 amino acids. Germline V lookup: CDR1 MDHEN, CDR2 SYDVKM.

The gene calls are TRBV24-1 and TRBJ2-7; 9 bases map to TRBD1. The CDR3 contains 15 residues. V shed 3 bases and J 5 bases; nucleotides not matched to a gene: 7. Looked up from germline, CDR1 is KGHDR and CDR2 is SFDVKD. CDR3 region: CATSDGTDRGHEQYF. The CDR3 DNA reads as TGTGCCACCAGTGATGGCACGGACAGGGGCCACGAGCAGTACTTC.

This clone has a single count. The V and J genes are TRBV19 and TRBJ1-2; TRBD1 agrees at 7 bases. The germline V gene encodes CDR1 LNHDA and CDR2 SQIVND (reference sequence). J lost 3 bases, V lost 6 bases, and 10 bases had no gene match. The CDR3 totals 15 residues. CDR3 nucleotides: TGTGCCAGTAGCGCGACGGGACAGCCGTACTATGGCTACACCTTC. Amino acid sequence: CASSATGQPYYGYTF.

This chain joins TRBV30 and TRBJ1-4; D not resolved. V gave up 0 bases and J gave up 2 bases, with 7 bases separating them. The CDR3 runs 14 residues. Looked up from germline, CDR1 is GTSNPN and CDR2 is SVGIG (reference sequence). In DNA, the CDR3 is TGTGCCTGGAGTGTAACGGGGACTAATGAAAAACTGTTTTTT. Residues: CAWSVTGTNEKLFF.

The chain employs TRBV30 and TRBJ1-2, with D perhaps matching TRBD1 (6 bases). Germline-derived CDR1 and CDR2 are GTSNPN and SVGIG (reference sequence). Trimming shortened V by 2 bases and J by 1 base, and 11 bases separated the two germline ends. The CDR3 sequence is 14 residues long. The CDR3 sequence: CAWSITGINYGYTF. In nucleotides, the CDR3 is TGTGCCTGGAGTATTACAGGGATTAACTATGGCTACACCTTC.

The chain links TRBV6-4 to TRBJ2-3; TRBD2 aligns across 9 bases. This CDR3 spans 15 amino acids. CDR1 is MRHNA and CDR2 is SNTAGT in the germline V gene. V was clipped by 4 bases and J by 5 bases; unmatched bases: 7. The CDR3 DNA follows: TGTGCCAGCAGTGTCCATAGCGGGAGCGGAGATACGCAGTATTTT. It is translated as CASSVHSGSGDTQYF.

This chain connects TRBV15 to TRBJ2-7, with 7 bases aligning to TRBD1. CDR3 length: 16 amino acids. Germline-derived CDR1 and CDR2 are LNHNV and YYDKDF (reference sequence). The junction had 10 bases not matched to a gene; V was cut back by 5 bases and J by 0 bases. For the CDR3, the DNA is TGTGCCACCAGCGGACCCGGGACAGACTTCTCCTACGAGCAGTACTTC. Translated, it gives CATSGPGTDFSYEQYF.

The CDR3 DNA follows: TGTGCCAGCAGTTACTCTACAGGAGCCCCCTACGAGCAGTACTTC. Its protein product is CASSYSTGAPYEQYF. The V call is TRBV6-5, the J call TRBJ2-7; a possible D gene is TRBD1 (5 bases). V dropped 0 bases and J dropped 2 bases, with 11 bases sitting between them. The germline CDR1 and CDR2 sequences are MNHEY and SVGAGI. The CDR3 length is 15 residues.

The chain combines TRBV7-9 with TRBJ2-2; 7 bases fit TRBD2. CDR3 length: 14 amino acids. Germline values: CDR1 SEHNR, CDR2 FQNEAQ (reference sequence). The V gene end was trimmed by 5 bases and the J gene end by 3 bases; junction bases not matched to a gene: 3. The CDR3 bases are TGTGCCAGCAGCCGGACTAGTGACACCGGGGAGCTGTTTTTT. This encodes CASSRTSDTGELFF.

This chain links TRBV28 with TRBJ1-1; 8 bases are a match to TRBD1. The CDR3 contains 11 residues. V lost 3 bases, J lost 11 bases, and 2 bases stayed unmatched. The germline V gene has CDR1 MDHEN and CDR2 SYDVKM. DNA of the CDR3: TGTGCCAGCAGTTTGGGACAGGAGGCTTTCTTT. Translating it yields CASSLGQEAFF.

This sequence joins TRBV12-3 or TRBV12-4 and TRBJ1-6; 9 bases line up with TRBD1. After removal of 6 bases from V and 17 bases from J, the junction contained 8 bases not matched to a gene. This CDR3 contains 12 residues. For the CDR3, the DNA is TGTGCCAGCAGCCTCCCGGGACAGGGAATCCACTTT. As protein: CASSLPGQGIHF.

Only one count was recorded for this clone. V is TRBV6-5 and J is TRBJ1-2; the match to TRBD1 covers 7 bases. Germline assignment: CDR1 MNHEY and CDR2 SVGAGI. The V and J ends lost 0 bases and 6 bases, in that order; junction bases with no gene match: 7. There are 15 residues in the CDR3. The CDR3 DNA is TGTGCCAGCAGTTACTCCCCGAAGGGGGCGGATGGCTACACCTTC. Residues: CASSYSPKGADGYTF.

V usage is TRBV4-2 and J usage is TRBJ2-7, with 13 bases lining up with TRBD2. There are 19 residues in the CDR3. V shed 0 bases and J 3 bases; nucleotides not matched to a gene: 11. CDR1 and CDR2 (germline): LGHNA, YNFKEQ. For the CDR3, the DNA is TGTGCCAGCAGCCAAGATCTAGGACTAGCGGGAGCAGGGAACTACGAGCAGTACTTC. Translating gives CASSQDLGLAGAGNYEQYF.

The V and J genes are TRBV7-9 and TRBJ2-3; possibly TRBD2 for D (5 bases). Trimming left V 1 base short and J 5 bases short, with 7 bases between. Germline V lookup: CDR1 SEHNR, CDR2 FQNEAQ (reference sequence). The CDR3 loop spans 13 amino acids. CDR3 in amino acids: CASSLGGLDTQYF. In DNA, the CDR3 is TGTGCCAGCAGCTTAGGAGGGTTAGATACGCAGTATTTT.

This clone occurred a few times. The rearrangement links TRBV7-9 to TRBJ1-6, with D hard to call. Germline assignment: CDR1 SEHNR and CDR2 FQNEAQ (reference sequence). V was cut by 5 bases and J by 5 bases, with 4 bases left in between. The CDR3 is made up of 12 amino acids. This CDR3 is CASSLNNSPLHF. The CDR3 DNA reads as TGTGCCAGCAGCCTAAATAATTCACCCCTCCACTTT.

The sample holds a few counts of this clone. The J gene is TRBJ1-3, the V gene TRBV7-8; 7 nucleotides match TRBD1. The J segment lost 0 bases and the V segment lost 5 bases, leaving 10 bases of the junction unmatched. The CDR3 runs to 17 residues. CDR1 and CDR2 (germline): SGHVS, FQNEAQ. CDR3 sequence (DNA): TGTGCCAGCAGCGGACGGGACAGCGTCTTCTCTGGAAACACCATATATTTT. It codes for CASSGRDSVFSGNTIYF.

The CDR3, as DNA: TGTGCCAGCAGCCACTCGGTCGGGAGATTAAGCCCAGATACGCAGTATTTT. Amino acid sequence: CASSHSVGRLSPDTQYF. This sequence joins TRBV7-2 and TRBJ2-3; TRBD2 is a possible D gene (6 bases). This CDR3 comprises 17 residues. V was clipped by 5 bases and J by 4 bases, with 22 bases between them. Germline CDR1 SGHTA, CDR2 FQGNSA.

The chain carries TRBV12-3 or TRBV12-4 and TRBJ1-2; 8 bases are shared with TRBD1. V lost 6 bases, J lost 8 bases, and 8 bases stayed unmatched. CDR3 size: 13 residues. CDR3 in amino acids: CASSPTGGRGYTF. CDR3 in DNA: TGTGCCAGCAGCCCAACAGGGGGTCGAGGCTACACCTTC.

The rearrangement joins TRBV27 to TRBJ2-5, with TRBD2 matching over 9 bases. V trimming: 5 bases; J trimming: 5 bases; junction bases outside the gene matches: 6. Germline loops: CDR1 MNHEY, CDR2 SMNVEV (reference sequence). The CDR3 consists of 14 residues. DNA for the CDR3: TGTGCCAGCAGTGTGGGGCGGGGGGGGGAGACCCAGTACTTC. Its translation: CASSVGRGGETQYF.

The J gene is TRBJ2-7, the V gene TRBV9; 7 nucleotides match TRBD2. This CDR3 has 14 residues. V was clipped by 0 bases and J by 2 bases; unmatched bases: 2. The germline CDR1 and CDR2 sequences are SGDLS and YYNGEE. The CDR3 region has the DNA TGTGCCAGCAGCGTAGCGGGGAGGGCCTACGAGCAGTACTTC. Translating gives CASSVAGRAYEQYF. The whole variable domain, remainder taken from reference TRBV9 and TRBJ2-7, is DSGVTQTPKHLITATGQRVTLRCSPRSGDLSVYWYQQSLDQGLQFLIQYYNGEERAKGNILERFSAQQFPDLHSELNLSSLELGDSALYFCASSVAGRAYEQYFGPGTRLTVT.

The chain recombines TRBV14 with TRBJ2-2; 7 positions match TRBD1. The CDR3 is 13 amino acids. J was trimmed by 6 bases and V by 5 bases; bases with no gene match: 3. Per germline, CDR1 SGHDN and CDR2 FVKESK. DNA of the CDR3: TGTGCCAGCAGCTCGCAGGGGGCCGGGGAGCTGTTTTTT. It yields the protein CASSSQGAGELFF.

In its sample, this clone was seen once. This chain links TRBV2 with TRBJ1-2; tentatively, D is TRBD1 (5 bases). V was pared by 5 bases and J by 4 bases, with 11 bases between. Germline assignment: CDR1 SNHLY and CDR2 FYNNEI. The CDR3 extends over 13 amino acids. CDR3 loop: CASSLRVSYGYTF. The CDR3 DNA sequence: TGTGCCAGCAGTCTCAGGGTTTCCTATGGCTACACCTTC.

The chain employs TRBV24-1 and TRBJ2-2; D remains ambiguous. Germline V gene sequence: CDR1 KGHDR, CDR2 SFDVKD. Trimming shortened V by 4 bases and J by 7 bases, and 12 bases separated the two germline ends. This CDR3 is 14 amino acids long. The CDR3 nucleotides read TGTGCCACCAGTGACGAGGTTTTGAACGGGGAGCTGTTTTTT. Translation: CATSDEVLNGELFF.

This clone was seen once. CDR3 bases: TGTGCCAGCAGCTTAGGGCAGGGGGCGCGGGGCACTGAAGCTTTCTTT. Translated: CASSLGQGARGTEAFF. The chain combines TRBV7-2 with TRBJ1-1; TRBD1 matches 8 bases. The CDR3 runs to 16 residues. The germline CDR1 and CDR2 sequences are SGHTA and FQGNSA. With V trimmed by 1 base and J by 4 bases, 8 bases remained unmatched.

The chain carries TRBV2 and TRBJ2-2, with TRBD2 matching 13 bases. V shed 6 bases, J shed 6 bases, and the junction held 7 bases outside the gene matches. Germline CDR1 reads SNHLY; CDR2 reads FYNNEI. This CDR3 contains 16 residues. The CDR3 nucleotides are TGTGCCAGCAGGCAAACTAGCGGGAGGGCCCCCGGGGAGCTGTTTTTT. Translated: CASRQTSGRAPGELFF.

The V gene is TRBV7-9, the J gene TRBJ2-7; possible D gene TRBD1, 6 bases. Germline CDR1 is SEHNR and CDR2 is FQNEAQ (reference sequence). The CDR3 is 15 amino acids. Trimming took 0 bases from V and 3 from J, leaving 12 bases between them. The CDR3 nucleotides are TGTGCCAGCAGCTTAGCGCTCGACAGGAACTACGAGCAGTACTTC. Residues: CASSLALDRNYEQYF.

The chain combines TRBV2 with TRBJ2-7, with 7 bases that match TRBD2. After removal of 4 bases from V and 6 bases from J, the junction contained 9 bases not matched to a gene. This CDR3 region has 14 residues. CDR1 is SNHLY and CDR2 is FYNNEI in the germline V gene. CDR3 residues: CASSGGGRVLEQYF. CDR3 nucleotides: TGTGCCAGCAGTGGAGGTGGGAGGGTTCTCGAGCAGTACTTC.